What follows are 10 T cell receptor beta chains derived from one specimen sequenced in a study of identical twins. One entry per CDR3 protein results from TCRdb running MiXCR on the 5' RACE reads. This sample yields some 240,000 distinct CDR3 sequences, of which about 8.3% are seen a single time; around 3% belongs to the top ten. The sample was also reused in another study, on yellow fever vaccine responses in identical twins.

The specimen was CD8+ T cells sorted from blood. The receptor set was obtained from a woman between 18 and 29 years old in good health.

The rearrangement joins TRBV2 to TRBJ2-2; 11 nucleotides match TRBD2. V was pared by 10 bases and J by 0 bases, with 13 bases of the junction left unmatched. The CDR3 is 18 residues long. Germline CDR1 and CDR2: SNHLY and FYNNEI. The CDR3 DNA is TGTGCCACCCTCCTACTTACTAGCGGGAGATCGAACACCGGGGAGCTGTTTTTT. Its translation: CATLLLTSGRSNTGELFF.

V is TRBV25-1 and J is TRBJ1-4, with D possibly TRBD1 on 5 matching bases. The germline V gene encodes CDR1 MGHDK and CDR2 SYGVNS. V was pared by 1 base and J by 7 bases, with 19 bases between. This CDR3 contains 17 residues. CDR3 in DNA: TGTGCCAGCAGTGAATCGGTTTTGGGCAGGGTTGGTGAAAAACTGTTTTTT. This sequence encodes CASSESVLGRVGEKLFF.

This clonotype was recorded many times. The CDR3 DNA reads TGCGCCAGCAACACGGGGTGGCAGGACTACAATGAGCAGTTCTTC. It encodes CASNTGWQDYNEQFF. The chain couples TRBV5-1 to TRBJ2-1; possibly TRBD2 for D (5 bases). Between the trimmed V and J ends, which lost 6 bases and 3 bases, there was a span of 16 bases. Germline loops: CDR1 SGHRS, CDR2 YFSETQ. The CDR3 totals 15 residues.

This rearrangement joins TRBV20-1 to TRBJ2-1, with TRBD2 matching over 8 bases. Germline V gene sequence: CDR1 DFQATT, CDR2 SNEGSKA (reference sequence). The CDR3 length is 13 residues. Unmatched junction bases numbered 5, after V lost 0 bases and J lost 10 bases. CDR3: CSAREGAGAEQFF. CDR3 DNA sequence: TGCAGTGCTAGAGAGGGAGCGGGGGCCGAGCAGTTCTTC.

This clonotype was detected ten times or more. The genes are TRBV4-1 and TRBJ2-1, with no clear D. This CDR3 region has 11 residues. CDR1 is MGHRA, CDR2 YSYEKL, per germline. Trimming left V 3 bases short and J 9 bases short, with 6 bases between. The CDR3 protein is CASSQGGEQFF. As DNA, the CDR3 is TGCGCCAGCAGCCAGGGCGGTGAGCAGTTCTTC.

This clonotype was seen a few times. This chain's CDR3 is CASDLAGNGELFF. The CDR3 bases are TGTGCCAGCGACCTAGCGGGGAACGGGGAGCTGTTTTTT. The V call is TRBV7-2, the J call TRBJ2-2; 9 bases are shared with TRBD2. The CDR3 length is 13 residues. Per the germline V gene, CDR1 is SGHTA and CDR2 is FQGNSA. Trimming at V came to 8 bases and at J to 7 bases, leaving 5 bases not matched to a gene.

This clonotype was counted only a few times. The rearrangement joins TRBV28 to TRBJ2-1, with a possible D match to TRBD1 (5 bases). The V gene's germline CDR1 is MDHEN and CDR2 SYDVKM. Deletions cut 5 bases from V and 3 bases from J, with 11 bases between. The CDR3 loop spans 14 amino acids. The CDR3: CASSPPQVYNEQFF. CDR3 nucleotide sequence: TGTGCCAGCAGTCCCCCACAGGTCTACAATGAGCAGTTCTTC.

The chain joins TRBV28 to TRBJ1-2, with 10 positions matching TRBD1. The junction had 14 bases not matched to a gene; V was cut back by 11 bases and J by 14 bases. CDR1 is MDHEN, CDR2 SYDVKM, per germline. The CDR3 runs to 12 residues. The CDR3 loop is CAGHRGQGFLTF. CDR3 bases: TGTGCCGGTCATCGGGGACAGGGGTTCCTAACCTTC.

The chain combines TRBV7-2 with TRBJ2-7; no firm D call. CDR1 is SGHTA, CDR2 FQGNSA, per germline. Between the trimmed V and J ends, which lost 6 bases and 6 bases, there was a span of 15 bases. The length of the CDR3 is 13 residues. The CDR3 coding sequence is TGTGCCAGCAGTGAGACGGGCCCTGTCGAGCAGTACTTC. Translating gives CASSETGPVEQYF.

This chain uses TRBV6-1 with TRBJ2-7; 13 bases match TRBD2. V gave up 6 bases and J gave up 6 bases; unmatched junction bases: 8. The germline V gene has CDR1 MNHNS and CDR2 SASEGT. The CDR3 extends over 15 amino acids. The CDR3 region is CASSFGLAGAIEQYF. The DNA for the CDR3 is TGTGCCAGCAGCTTCGGACTAGCGGGAGCCATCGAGCAGTACTTC.